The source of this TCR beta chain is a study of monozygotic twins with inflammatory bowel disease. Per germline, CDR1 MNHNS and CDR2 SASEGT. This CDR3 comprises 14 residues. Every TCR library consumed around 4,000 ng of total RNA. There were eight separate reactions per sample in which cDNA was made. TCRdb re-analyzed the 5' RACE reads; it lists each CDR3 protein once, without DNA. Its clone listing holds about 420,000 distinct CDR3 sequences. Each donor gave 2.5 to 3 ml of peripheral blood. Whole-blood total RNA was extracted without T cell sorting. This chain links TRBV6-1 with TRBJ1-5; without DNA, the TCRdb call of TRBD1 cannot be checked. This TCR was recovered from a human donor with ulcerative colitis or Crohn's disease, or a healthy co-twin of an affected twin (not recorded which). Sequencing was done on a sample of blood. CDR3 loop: CASRTGQFNQPQHF.